These T cell receptor beta chains were read from a single sample in a study of blood T cell repertoires in COVID-19. Some clones are missing from TCRdb's copy, which holds only in-frame ones; the method was immunoSEQ multiplex PCR. The table includes more than 200,000 clones, 88% detected once. Sequencing was done on a sample of peripheral blood. The receptors were gathered from a woman aged 55-70 years with acute or convalescent COVID-19. The conserved cysteine and the conserved F or W are not part of the CDR3 here.

TRBV18 ASSTAGSANYGYT
TRBV19 ASTRISRTAVDSPLH
TRBV10-3 AISDLNGQQETQY
TRBV11-3 ASEGREGQPQH
TRBV6-5 ASSNRWNTGELF
TRBV28 ASRLSGSGNEQF
TRBV19 ASSLRWDSYRNEQF
TRBV24-1 ATSDSTDLLSNQPQH
TRBV5-1 ASSSQGYEQY
TRBV5-1 ASSFGGTEKLF
TRBV6-5 ATASGTDRNEQY
TRBV3-1/TRBV3-2 ASSQGPTPGYGYT
TRBV9 ASSAGQFRDTQY
TRBV6-2/TRBV6-3 ASSDEAGTGELF
TRBV5-1 ASSTTDLYGYT
TRBV28 ASSLGGSSGANVLT
TRBV7-3 ASSFEGSPLH
TRBV6-2/TRBV6-3 ASSIGQRNTEAF
TRBV9 ASSVLASGTDTQY
TRBV15 ATSQEAGYRSNQPQH
TRBV7-8 ASSLVLGGGTEAF
TRBV21-1 ASSKAWYRTSGAITDTQY
TRBV28 ASSSPHYAGSSTDTQY
TRBV19 ASSLRTGGFYEQY
TRBV14 ASSLPTSGGEDETQY
TRBV6-5 ASMARGHMNTEAF
TRBV3-1/TRBV3-2 ASSRDRGRGNTIY
TRBV25-1 ASREMDRGTEAF
TRBV28 ASLDTGGSEKLF
TRBV18 ASSPGGYSGANVLT
TRBV28 ASSPGQGRPYEQY
TRBV10-1 ASSGGRNEQY
TRBV19 ASRDQDRAYGYT